This entry lists 14 T cell receptor beta chains sequenced from one sample in a study of cytomegalovirus exposure and HLA in healthy donors. Assay used: immunoSEQ multiplex PCR; TCRdb lists only in-frame clones, some missing. The table shows over 200,000 clones, with approximately 80% occurring only once. Input material: PBMCs. All receptors come from a woman aged 25 to 39 in good health and CMV-seropositive.

The chain carries TRBV6-5 and TRBJ2-2; D may be TRBD2 (5 bases). The germline V gene encodes CDR1 MNHEY and CDR2 SVGAGI. CDR3 length: 15 amino acids. The V and J ends lost 2 bases and 2 bases respectively, with 9 bases between them. This CDR3 reads CASSYRSGNTGELFF. In DNA form, the CDR3 reads TGTGCCAGCAGTTACAGAAGCGGAAACACCGGGGAGCTGTTTTTT.

V usage is TRBV6-5 and J usage is TRBJ2-7; possibly TRBD1 or TRBD2 for D (5 bases each). Germline CDR1 MNHEY, CDR2 SVGAGI. The CDR3 contains 15 residues. The V gene lost 5 bases and the J gene lost 0 bases, with 14 bases spanning the gap. CDR3: CASSRVGVDSYEQYF. CDR3 DNA: TGTGCCAGCAGTCGGGTGGGGGTCGACTCCTACGAGCAGTACTTC.

V is TRBV6-5 and J is TRBJ2-3, with 10 positions matching TRBD2. The germline V gene encodes CDR1 MNHEY and CDR2 SVGAGI. CDR3 size: 15 residues. Germline trimming cut 5 bases from V and 3 bases from J; bases unmatched to any gene: 5. The CDR3 region is CASSQREGGTDTQYF. The CDR3 region has the DNA TGTGCCAGCAGTCAGCGGGAGGGAGGAACAGATACGCAGTATTTT.

The V and J genes are TRBV13 and TRBJ2-7; tentative D call: TRBD1 (5 bases). This CDR3 has 14 residues. Germline V gene lookup returns CDR1 PRHDT and CDR2 FYEKMQ (reference sequence). V was trimmed by 1 base and J by 2 bases, leaving 9 bases between them. The CDR3 coding sequence is TGTGCCAGCAGCTTAGCTCACAGGACCTACGAGCAGTACTTC. As protein: CASSLAHRTYEQYF.

This sequence joins TRBV10-3 and TRBJ1-1; 9 bases are shared with TRBD1. CDR3 size: 14 residues. The germline gives CDR1 ENHRY, CDR2 SYGVKD. V lost 6 bases, J lost 1 base, and 3 bases stayed unmatched. CDR3 sequence: CAIRQGAGNTEAFF. The CDR3 DNA reads as TGTGCCATCAGACAGGGGGCTGGGAACACTGAAGCTTTCTTT.

The J gene is TRBJ2-2, the V gene TRBV2, with D unclear. This CDR3 comprises 15 residues. The V end was cut by 1 base, the J end by 1 base, with 7 bases between. CDR1 and CDR2 from the germline V gene are SNHLY and FYNNEI. The CDR3 region has the DNA TGTGCCAGCAGTGAAGGAGAGAGGAACACCGGGGAGCTGTTTTTT. Amino acids: CASSEGERNTGELFF.

This clone was counted once. The gene calls are TRBV5-1 and TRBJ1-1; 7 nucleotides align to TRBD1. CDR3 length: 14 residues. The germline gives CDR1 SGHRS, CDR2 YFSETQ. V lost 6 bases, J lost 3 bases, and 8 bases stayed unmatched. The CDR3 sequence is CASTTGTADTEAFF. The CDR3 DNA is TGCGCCAGCACCACAGGGACAGCGGACACTGAAGCTTTCTTT. Using reference TRBV5-1 and TRBJ1-1 for the parts outside the CDR3, the full variable domain is KAGVTQTPRYLIKTRGQQVTLSCSPISGHRSVSWYQQTPGQGLQFLFEYFSETQRNKGNFPGRFSGRQFSNSRSEMNVSTLELGDSALYLCASTTGTADTEAFFGQGTRLTVV.

A few counts support this clone. This chain uses TRBV29-1 with TRBJ2-3, with D perhaps TRBD1 (5 bases). Germline CDR1 SQVTM, CDR2 ANQGSEA. Trimming left V 4 bases short and J 4 bases short, with 18 bases between. The CDR3 consists of 15 residues. The CDR3 coding sequence is TGCAGCGTTGTGCCCGGTGCAGGGCAGGCAGATACGCAGTATTTT. The encoded protein is CSVVPGAGQADTQYF.

The chain links TRBV7-9 to TRBJ1-1; D is perhaps TRBD1 (5 bases). Trimming stripped 8 bases from V and 2 bases from J, with 15 bases between. Germline V gene sequence: CDR1 SEHNR, CDR2 FQNEAQ (reference sequence). This CDR3 spans 14 amino acids. The chain's CDR3 is CASVPWGENTEAFF. CDR3 bases: TGTGCCAGCGTCCCCTGGGGGGAAAACACTGAAGCTTTCTTT.

The chain joins TRBV10-3 to TRBJ2-7, with 8 bases aligning to TRBD1. V shed 6 bases and J 0 bases; nucleotides not matched to a gene: 4. Germline V CDR1 and CDR2: ENHRY, SYGVKD. This CDR3 is built from 14 residues. CDR3 region: CAISPDRDSYEQYF. In nucleotides, the CDR3 is TGTGCCATCAGCCCGGACAGGGACTCCTACGAGCAGTACTTC.

This chain links TRBV30 with TRBJ2-1, with 9 bases that match TRBD2. The CDR3 length is 15 residues. The J segment lost 6 bases and the V segment lost 0 bases, leaving 6 bases of the junction unmatched. CDR1 and CDR2 (germline): GTSNPN, SVGIG (reference sequence). The CDR3 DNA reads TGTGCCTGGAGTGTACGACTAGCGGAGACCAATGAGCAGTTCTTC. Protein: CAWSVRLAETNEQFF. The full variable domain, completed using reference TRBV30 and TRBJ2-1, is SQTIHQWPATLVQPVGSPLSLECTVEGTSNPNLYWYRQAAGRGLQLLFYSVGIGQISSEVPQNLSASRPQDRQFILSSKKLLLSDSGFYLCAWSVRLAETNEQFFGPGTRLTVL.

The V and J genes are TRBV27 and TRBJ1-5; the D is unclear. CDR3 length equals 15 residues. Germline values: CDR1 MNHEY, CDR2 SMNVEV (reference sequence). V lost 2 bases to trimming and J lost 4 bases, with 12 bases between them. The CDR3 spells CASSLRPDGNQPQHF. As DNA, the CDR3 is TGTGCCAGCAGTTTAAGGCCCGACGGGAATCAGCCCCAGCATTTT.

The chain is built from TRBV10-2 and TRBJ2-1; 10 nucleotides align to TRBD2. The CDR3 consists of 16 residues. V dropped 4 bases and J dropped 9; count of bases not matched to a gene: 12. The germline V gene has CDR1 WSHSY and CDR2 SAAADI. CDR3 protein: CASSGGWQREGREQFF. The DNA of the CDR3 is TGCGCCAGCAGTGGGGGATGGCAGCGGGAGGGCCGTGAGCAGTTCTTC.

V gene TRBV5-1 combines with J gene TRBJ2-1; 8 nucleotides line up with TRBD2. The ends lost 8 bases at V and 6 bases at J; junction bases unmatched: 10. The CDR3 totals 14 residues. Per the germline V gene, CDR1 is SGHRS and CDR2 is YFSETQ. CDR3 bases: TGCGCCAGTCTTAGCGGGGCCGCGAGCAATGAGCAGTTCTTC. Its translation is CASLSGAASNEQFF.